The 23 T cell receptor beta chains given below trace back to one sample, sequenced in a study of cytomegalovirus exposure and HLA in healthy donors. The PCR used 60 Vbeta and 13 Jbeta primers. Assay: immunoSEQ multiplex PCR; the TCRdb copy retains only in-frame clones and omits some. The sample has 150,000 to 200,000 clones, more than 65% seen once. Source material: PBMCs. The receptors come from a woman aged 25 to 45 in good health and CMV-seronegative.

V gene TRBV28 combines with J gene TRBJ2-7, with 14 bases aligning to TRBD2. The CDR3 runs to 15 residues. Germline CDR1 MDHEN, CDR2 SYDVKM. Trimming removed 6 bases from V and 6 bases from J; junction bases left unmatched: 7. This CDR3 is CASRKGLAGEGEQYF. In DNA form, the CDR3 reads TGTGCCAGCAGAAAGGGACTAGCGGGAGAAGGCGAGCAGTACTTC. Full variable domain (missing parts from reference TRBV28 and TRBJ2-7): DVKVTQSSRYLVKRTGEKVFLECVQDMDHENMFWYRQDPGLGLRLIYFSYDVKMKEKGDIPEGYSVSREKKERFSLILESASTNQTSMYLCASRKGLAGEGEQYFGPGTRLTVT.

This chain connects TRBV5-4 to TRBJ1-1; TRBD1 matches at 7 bases. Losses at the gene ends were 5 bases for V and 5 bases for J; bases not matched to a gene: 15. CDR1 SGHNT and CDR2 YYREEE come from the germline V gene (reference sequence). The CDR3 length is 16 residues. The CDR3 coding sequence is TGTGCCAGCAGGGTGGGACGAGGGCAGGGGGGAACTGAAGCTTTCTTT. This encodes CASRVGRGQGGTEAFF.

The gene calls are TRBV7-9 and TRBJ2-7; 11 positions match TRBD1. This CDR3 has 15 residues. The germline CDR1 and CDR2 sequences are SEHNR and FQNEAQ (reference sequence). With 5 bases clipped from V and 2 bases from J, the junction kept 5 bases outside the gene matches. In nucleotides, the CDR3 is TGTGCCAGCAGCGACGGGACAGGGGGTCCCTACGAGCAGTACTTC. It encodes CASSDGTGGPYEQYF.

The V and J genes are TRBV7-9 and TRBJ2-1; D possibly corresponds to TRBD2 (6 bases). In germline, CDR1 is SEHNR, CDR2 FQNEAQ (reference sequence). The CDR3 sequence is 15 residues long. The V end lost 4 bases, the J end lost 5 bases, and 15 bases lay between the germline ends. CDR3: CASSSVAALDNEQFF. CDR3 sequence (DNA): TGTGCCAGCAGCTCAGTAGCGGCCCTTGACAATGAGCAGTTCTTC.

V gene TRBV5-4 combines with J gene TRBJ2-7; D may be TRBD1 (5 bases). CDR1 and CDR2 (germline): SGHNT, YYREEE (reference sequence). Trimming left V 2 bases short and J 2 bases short, with 8 bases between. The CDR3 has 13 residues. The CDR3 region has the DNA TGTGCCAGCAGCTTTCAGGGTCCCTACGAGCAGTACTTC. Protein sequence: CASSFQGPYEQYF. The variable domain in full, completed from reference TRBV5-4 and TRBJ2-7, reads ETGVTQSPTHLIKTRGQQVTLRCSSQSGHNTVSWYQQALGQGPQFIFQYYREEENGRGNFPPRFSGLQFPNYSSELNVNALELDDSALYLCASSFQGPYEQYFGPGTRLTVT.

The J gene is TRBJ1-2, the V gene TRBV2; 7 bases are shared with TRBD1. J was trimmed by 5 bases and V by 9 bases; bases with no gene match: 9. The CDR3 runs to 13 residues. Germline CDR1 SNHLY, CDR2 FYNNEI. This CDR3 is CAREGTALYGYTF. In DNA form, the CDR3 reads TGTGCCAGGGAAGGGACAGCCCTATATGGCTACACCTTC.

This chain links TRBV30 with TRBJ1-6; TRBD1 is a possible D gene (5 bases). The V end lost 0 bases, the J end lost 7 bases, and 16 bases lay between the germline ends. The CDR3 length is 16 residues. CDR1 and CDR2 (germline): GTSNPN, SVGIG (reference sequence). For the CDR3, the DNA is TGTGCCTGGAGTGTAGGTCGTCCAGGGCCAAATTCACCCCTCCACTTT. The encoded protein is CAWSVGRPGPNSPLHF.

This clone was detected a few times. This chain joins TRBV4-2 and TRBJ1-4, with D perhaps matching TRBD1 (6 bases). Germline-derived CDR1 and CDR2 are LGHNA and YNFKEQ. The CDR3 length is 18 residues. Trimming stripped 0 bases from V and 0 bases from J, with 14 bases between. The CDR3 DNA is TGTGCCAGCAGCCAAGAGGGGGATAGGGGGACAACTAATGAAAAACTGTTTTTT. It translates to CASSQEGDRGTTNEKLFF.

The rearrangement joins TRBV6-1 to TRBJ2-3; 9 nucleotides agree with TRBD2. CDR3 size: 14 residues. The junction had 8 bases not matched to a gene; V was cut back by 9 bases and J by 4 bases. CDR1 and CDR2 (germline): MNHNS, SASEGT. Here the CDR3 reads CASSQGGRADTQYF. CDR3 DNA: TGTGCCAGTTCCCAGGGCGGGAGGGCAGATACGCAGTATTTT.

The chain joins TRBV5-4 to TRBJ2-7; D gene ambiguous. The CDR3 sequence is 14 residues long. The V end lost 2 bases, the J end lost 4 bases, and 13 bases lay between the germline ends. Germline V CDR1 and CDR2: SGHNT, YYREEE (reference sequence). The DNA of the CDR3 is TGTGCCAGCAGCTTTTCCTCTACTACGTACGAGCAGTACTTC. Amino acids: CASSFSSTTYEQYF.

The chain uses TRBV4-2 and TRBJ2-3, with 7 nucleotides matching TRBD2. Germline CDR1 and CDR2: LGHNA and YNFKEQ. The CDR3 is made up of 15 amino acids. Trimming at V came to 1 base and at J to 3 bases, leaving 4 bases not matched to a gene. In nucleotides, the CDR3 is TGTGCCAGCAGCCAAGTCTTCGGGAGGACAGATACGCAGTATTTT. This gives the protein CASSQVFGRTDTQYF.

The rearrangement uses TRBV7-9 and TRBJ1-1, with a weak D call TRBD1 (6 bases). V dropped 3 bases and J dropped 4 bases, with 15 bases sitting between them. The CDR3 loop spans 15 amino acids. From germline, CDR1 is SEHNR and CDR2 FQNEAQ (reference sequence). The CDR3 region has the DNA TGTGCCAGCAGCTTCGGGCAGGGGAGAGGCACTGAAGCTTTCTTT. This gives the protein CASSFGQGRGTEAFF.

The chain couples TRBV5-5 to TRBJ2-3; weak D call: TRBD2 (6 bases). The CDR3 is made up of 19 amino acids. V was cut by 3 bases and J by 0 bases, with 23 bases left in between. Germline V gene data show CDR1 as SGHKS and CDR2 as YYEKEE (reference sequence). The CDR3 sequence is CASSSRAGWAASSTDTQYF. The CDR3 nucleotides read TGTGCCAGCAGCTCGCGGGCGGGGTGGGCAGCCTCTAGCACAGATACGCAGTATTTT.

The gene calls are TRBV27 and TRBJ2-1, with TRBD2 identical over 8 bases. Germline CDR1 is MNHEY and CDR2 is SMNVEV (reference sequence). The CDR3 covers 18 residues. Trimming at V came to 0 bases and at J to 9 bases, leaving 16 bases not matched to a gene. The CDR3: CASSLSGGLEALWGEQFF. CDR3 nucleotide sequence: TGTGCCAGCAGTTTATCGGGGGGACTAGAGGCTCTATGGGGTGAGCAGTTCTTC.

The chain carries TRBV11-2 and TRBJ1-4; D possibly corresponds to TRBD1 (5 bases). This CDR3 comprises 15 residues. The V gene's germline CDR1 is SGHAT and CDR2 FQNNGV. The ends were cut back, 1 base at V and 11 bases at J, with 17 bases in the middle. The CDR3 is CASSLGYGTLRKLFF. CDR3 nucleotide sequence: TGTGCCAGCAGCTTAGGGTATGGGACTTTAAGGAAACTGTTTTTT. The full variable domain, with the rest looked up from reference TRBV11-2 and TRBJ1-4, is EAGVAQSPRYKIIEKRQSVAFWCNPISGHATLYWYQQILGQGPKLLIQFQNNGVVDDSQLPKDRFSAERLKGVDSTLKIQPAKLEDSAVYLCASSLGYGTLRKLFFGSGTQLSVL.

The rearrangement joins TRBV4-2 to TRBJ2-5; tentative D call: TRBD1 (6 bases). TRBJ2-7 explains the end of the DNA better; the J call may be wrong. Germline V gene sequence: CDR1 LGHNA, CDR2 YNFKEQ. The CDR3 has 15 residues. The CDR3 DNA is TGTGCCAGCAGCCAAGATGGGGCAGGGGTCTACGAGCAGTACTTC. Translating it yields CASSQDGAGVYEQYF.

The genes are TRBV5-1 and TRBJ2-1; D ambiguous. The CDR3 contains 12 residues. V lost 5 bases and J 2 bases, leaving 5 bases between the germline ends. The germline CDR1 and CDR2 sequences are SGHRS and YFSETQ. CDR3 coding DNA: TGCGCCAGCAGGCAGGCCTACAATGAGCAGTTCTTC. Translated: CASRQAYNEQFF.

The chain joins TRBV2 to TRBJ1-4; TRBD1 aligns across 11 bases. Germline V lookup: CDR1 SNHLY, CDR2 FYNNEI. This CDR3 has 15 amino acids. V lost 3 bases to trimming and J lost 8 bases; unmatched junction nucleotides: 5. CDR3 in amino acids: CASSEGQGVGEKLFF. CDR3 sequence (DNA): TGTGCCAGCAGTGAGGGACAGGGGGTTGGGGAAAAACTGTTTTTT. Together with reference TRBV2 and TRBJ1-4, the CDR3 gives the full variable domain: EPEVTQTPSHQVTQMGQEVILRCVPISNHLYFYWYRQILGQKVEFLVSFYNNEISEKSEIFDDQFSVERPDGSNFTLKIRSTKLEDSAMYFCASSEGQGVGEKLFFGSGTQLSVL.

This clone was counted once. The chain carries TRBV27 and TRBJ1-6, with D unclear. This CDR3 spans 14 amino acids. V dropped 8 bases and J dropped 11 bases, with 19 bases sitting between them. Looked up from germline, CDR1 is MNHEY and CDR2 is SMNVEV (reference sequence). The CDR3, as DNA: TGTGCCAGCCACGTAAACCGACACAGTACACCCCTCCACTTT. Amino acid sequence: CASHVNRHSTPLHF.

V is TRBV27 and J is TRBJ1-1; D call uncertain. The CDR3 runs to 13 residues. V shed 3 bases and J shed 4 bases, with 9 bases lying between them. Germline V gene lookup returns CDR1 MNHEY and CDR2 SMNVEV (reference sequence). DNA for the CDR3: TGTGCCAGCAGTTTTACTAGGGCCACTGAAGCTTTCTTT. Translating gives CASSFTRATEAFF.

The CDR3 sequence: CASSVNMGGYTF. The CDR3 nucleotides read TGTGCCAGCAGCGTAAACATGGGCGGCTACACCTTC. V gene TRBV9 combines with J gene TRBJ1-2; no clear D. Trimming took off 1 base at V and 8 bases at J, with 9 bases between the two ends. The CDR3 has 12 residues. Germline CDR1 reads SGDLS; CDR2 reads YYNGEE.

V is TRBV5-1 and J is TRBJ2-6, with 9 bases that match TRBD1. V shed 0 bases and J 2 bases; nucleotides not matched to a gene: 6. There are 18 residues in the CDR3. Germline V lookup: CDR1 SGHRS, CDR2 YFSETQ. The CDR3 DNA reads TGCGCCAGCAGCTTGGGGGGACAGGGAAGCACTGGGGCCAACGTCCTGACTTTC. It specifies CASSLGGQGSTGANVLTF. Based on the CDR3 plus reference TRBV5-1 and TRBJ2-6, the full variable domain is KAGVTQTPRYLIKTRGQQVTLSCSPISGHRSVSWYQQTPGQGLQFLFEYFSETQRNKGNFPGRFSGRQFSNSRSEMNVSTLELGDSALYLCASSLGGQGSTGANVLTFGAGSRLTVL.

The CDR3 is CASSLHSSGELFF. CDR3 nucleotides: TGTGCCAGCAGCTTACACAGCTCGGGGGAGCTGTTTTTT. The gene calls are TRBV11-3 and TRBJ2-2; unclear D gene. The CDR3 has 13 residues. CDR1 and CDR2 (germline): SGHNT, YENEEA. The V end was cut by 2 bases, the J end by 8 bases, with 9 bases between.